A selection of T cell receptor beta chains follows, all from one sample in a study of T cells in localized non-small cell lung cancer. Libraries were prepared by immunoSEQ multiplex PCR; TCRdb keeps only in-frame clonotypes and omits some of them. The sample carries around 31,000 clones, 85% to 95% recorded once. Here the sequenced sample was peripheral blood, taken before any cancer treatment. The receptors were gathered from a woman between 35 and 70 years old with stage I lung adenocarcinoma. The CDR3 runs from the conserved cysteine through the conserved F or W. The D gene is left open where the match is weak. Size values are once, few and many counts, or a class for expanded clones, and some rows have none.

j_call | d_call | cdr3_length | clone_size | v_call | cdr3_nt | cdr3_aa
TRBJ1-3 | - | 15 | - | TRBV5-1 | TGCGCCAGCAGCCCGGGGGGGACCTCTGGAAACACCATATATTTT | CASSPGGTSGNTIYF
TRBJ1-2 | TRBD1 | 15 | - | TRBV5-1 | TGCGCCAGCAGCTTGGACGGGACAGCACTTTATGGCTACACCTTC | CASSLDGTALYGYTF
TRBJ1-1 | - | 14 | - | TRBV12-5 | TGTGCTAGTGGTTTGGGGCAGGCGAACACTGAAGCTTTCTTT | CASGLGQANTEAFF
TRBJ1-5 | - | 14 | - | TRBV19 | TGTGCCAGTAGCACAACAGCGGTCAATCAGCCCCAGCATTTT | CASSTTAVNQPQHF
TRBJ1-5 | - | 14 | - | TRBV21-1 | TGTGCCAGCAGCCAACAGGGTCTCAATCAGCCCCAGCATTTT | CASSQQGLNQPQHF
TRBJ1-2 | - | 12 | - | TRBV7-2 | TGTGCCAGCAGCTCCCCCAACTATGGCTACACCTTC | CASSSPNYGYTF
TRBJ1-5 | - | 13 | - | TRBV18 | TGTGCCAGCTCACCGAACAGGGATCAGCCCCAGCATTTT | CASSPNRDQPQHF
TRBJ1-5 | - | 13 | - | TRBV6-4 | TGTGCCAGCAGCAGGAATAGATATCAGCCCCAGCATTTT | CASSRNRYQPQHF
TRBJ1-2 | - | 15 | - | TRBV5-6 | TGTGCCAGCAGCCGGGGCCATGAAATTAACTATGGCTACACCTTC | CASSRGHEINYGYTF
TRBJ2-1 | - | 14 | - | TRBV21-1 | TGTGCCAGCAGCAAAGTAGGCTCCTACAATGAGCAGTTCTTC | CASSKVGSYNEQFF
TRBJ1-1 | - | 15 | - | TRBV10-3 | TGTGCCATCAGTGAGCCGACGGCAGTGAACACTGAAGCTTTCTTT | CAISEPTAVNTEAFF
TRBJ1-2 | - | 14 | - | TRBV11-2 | TGTGCCAGCAGCTTAGTAAGGGCGGGTGGTGGCTACACCTTC | CASSLVRAGGGYTF
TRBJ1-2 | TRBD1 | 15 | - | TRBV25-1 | TGTGCCAGCAGTCCTTCCGGGGACAGGGCGGAGAAGGTAGAATTC | CASSPSGDRAEKVEF
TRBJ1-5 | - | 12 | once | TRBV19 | TGTGCCAGTAGTATTGTGGGTCAGCCCCAGCATTTT | CASSIVGQPQHF
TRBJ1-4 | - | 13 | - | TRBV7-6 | TGTGCCAGCAGTAACAGGGACTATGAAAAACTGTTTTTT | CASSNRDYEKLFF
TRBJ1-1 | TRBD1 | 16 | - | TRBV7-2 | TGTGCCAGCAGCCCGAAGACAGGGGACATGAACACTGAAGCTTTCTTT | CASSPKTGDMNTEAFF
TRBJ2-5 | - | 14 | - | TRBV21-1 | TGTGCCAGCAGCAATCGGGACAGCGGAACGGGGCAGTACTTC | CASSNRDSGTGQYF
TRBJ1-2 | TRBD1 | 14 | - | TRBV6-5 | TGTGCCAGCAGTTACCGGGACAGGTACTATGGCTACACCTTC | CASSYRDRYYGYTF
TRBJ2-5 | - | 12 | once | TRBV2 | TGTGCCAGCAAGGGTACGGGCGAGACCCAGTACTTC | CASKGTGETQYF
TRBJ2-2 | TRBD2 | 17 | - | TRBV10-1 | TGCGCCAGCAGTGATGTAGTAGCGGGGATGGTTACCGGGGAGCTGTTTTTT | CASSDVVAGMVTGELFF
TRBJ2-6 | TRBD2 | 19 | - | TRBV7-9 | TGTGCCAGCAGCCGATTCATGACGGGGGGTTGGTCTGGGGCCAACGTCCTGACTTTC | CASSRFMTGGWSGANVLTF
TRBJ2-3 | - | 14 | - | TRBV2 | TGTGCCAGCAGCGCCACTAGGGTGGCAGATACGCAGTATTTT | CASSATRVADTQYF
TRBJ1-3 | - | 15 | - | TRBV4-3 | TGCGCCAGCAGCCGTACTGTAAGCTCTGGAAACACCATATATTTT | CASSRTVSSGNTIYF
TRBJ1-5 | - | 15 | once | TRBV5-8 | TGTGCCAGCAGCCCGCGGCGCAGGGCCCATCAGCCCCAGCATTTT | CASSPRRRAHQPQHF
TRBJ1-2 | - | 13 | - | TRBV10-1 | TGCGCCAGCAGTGAAGGGAGGACTTATGGCTACACCTTC | CASSEGRTYGYTF
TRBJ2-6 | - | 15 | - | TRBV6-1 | TGTGCCAGCAGTGAAGGGAGCTCTGGGGCCAACGTCCTGACTTTC | CASSEGSSGANVLTF
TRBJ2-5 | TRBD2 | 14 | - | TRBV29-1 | TGCAGCGTATACGGGACTAGTAGCCAAGAGACCCAGTACTTC | CSVYGTSSQETQYF
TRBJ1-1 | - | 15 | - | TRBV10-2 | TGCGCCAGCACGTTGGGGGGCCCCTCGAACACTGAAGCTTTCTTT | CASTLGGPSNTEAFF
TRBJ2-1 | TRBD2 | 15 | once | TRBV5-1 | TGCGCCAGCAGCTGGACTAGCGGGGGGGCAGGTGAGCAGTTCTTC | CASSWTSGGAGEQFF
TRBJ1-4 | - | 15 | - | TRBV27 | TGTGCCAGCAGTCCCCGTAGTGCCGGAGGTGAAAAACTGTTTTTT | CASSPRSAGGEKLFF
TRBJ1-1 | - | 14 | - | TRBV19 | TGTGCCAGTAGTCCACGCCCGGGAATTTACGGAGCTTTCTTT | CASSPRPGIYGAFF
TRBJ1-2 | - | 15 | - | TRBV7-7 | TGTGCCAGCAGCTTAGAACCACTCAAGGGATATGGCTACACCTTC | CASSLEPLKGYGYTF
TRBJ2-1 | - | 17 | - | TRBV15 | TGTGCCACCAGCACTAATTCTAGGGCAGGGAATTACAATGAGCAGTTCTTC | CATSTNSRAGNYNEQFF
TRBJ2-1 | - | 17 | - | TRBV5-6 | TGTGCCAGCAGCTTGTGGGTAAGGGGAAGGAGACACAATGAGCAGTTCTTC | CASSLWVRGRRHNEQFF
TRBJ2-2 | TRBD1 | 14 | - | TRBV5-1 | TGCGCCAGCAGCAGGACAGGGAGGTCCGGGGAGCTGTTTTTT | CASSRTGRSGELFF
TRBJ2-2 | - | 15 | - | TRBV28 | TGTGCCAGCTCCGTTGGGCAAATTAACACCGGGGAGCTGTTTTTT | CASSVGQINTGELFF
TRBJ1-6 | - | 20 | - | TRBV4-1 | TGCGCCAGCAGCCAACCATATGGGGGTCCCGCGAGCTCCTATAATTCACCCCTCCACTTT | CASSQPYGGPASSYNSPLHF
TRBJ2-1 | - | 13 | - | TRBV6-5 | TGTGCCAGCAGTCTACTAGGAAACAATGAGCAGTTCTTC | CASSLLGNNEQFF
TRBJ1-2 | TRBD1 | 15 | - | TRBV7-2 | TGTGCCAGCAGCGCCCCGGGACAGGGGACCTATGGCTACACCTTC | CASSAPGQGTYGYTF
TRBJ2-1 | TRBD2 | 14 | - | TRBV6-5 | TGTGCCAGCCAACCGGGGGGACTAGCTAATGAGCAGTTCTTC | CASQPGGLANEQFF
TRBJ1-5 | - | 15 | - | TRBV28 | TGTGCCAGCAGCTTTCTTAGAGTTAGCAATCAGCCCCAGCATTTT | CASSFLRVSNQPQHF
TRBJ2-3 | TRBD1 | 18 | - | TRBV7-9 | TGTGCCAGCAGCTTAGGCGGACAGGGGGAGGCTAAAATATTTACGCAGTATTTT | CASSLGGQGEAKIFTQYF
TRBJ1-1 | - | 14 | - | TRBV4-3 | TGCGCCAGCAGCCAAGCTAATCTGAACACTGAAGCTTTCTTT | CASSQANLNTEAFF
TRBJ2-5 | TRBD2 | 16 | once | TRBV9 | TGTGCCAGCAGCGCTTTAGCGGGAGTGGGGGTGAAGACCCAGTACTTC | CASSALAGVGVKTQYF
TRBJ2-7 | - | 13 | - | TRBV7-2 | TGTGCCAGCAGCTTTGCGGGCTCCTACGAGCAGTACTTC | CASSFAGSYEQYF
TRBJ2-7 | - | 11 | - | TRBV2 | TGTGCCAGCAGTGGGGCATTCGAGCAGTACTTC | CASSGAFEQYF
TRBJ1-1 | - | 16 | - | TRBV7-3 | TGTGCCAGCAGCTTATTGGGGGGGCTCATGAACACTGAAGCTTTCTTT | CASSLLGGLMNTEAFF